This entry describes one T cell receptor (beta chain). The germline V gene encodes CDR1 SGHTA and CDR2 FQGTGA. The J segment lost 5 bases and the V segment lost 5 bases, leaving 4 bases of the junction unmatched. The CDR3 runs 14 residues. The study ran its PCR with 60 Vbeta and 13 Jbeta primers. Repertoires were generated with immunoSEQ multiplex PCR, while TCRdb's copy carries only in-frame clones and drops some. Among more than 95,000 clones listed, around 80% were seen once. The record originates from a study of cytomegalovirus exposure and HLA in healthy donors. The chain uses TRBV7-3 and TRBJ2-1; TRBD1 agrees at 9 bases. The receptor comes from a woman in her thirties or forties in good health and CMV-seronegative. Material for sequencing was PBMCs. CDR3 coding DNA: TGTGCCAGCAGCCTACAGGGGGCACACAATGAGCAGTTCTTC. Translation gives CASSLQGAHNEQFF.